One and the same sample provided the 17 T cell receptor beta chains below, sequenced in a study of blood T cells in healthy people across ages. For the second PCR, which ran for about 6 to 11 cycles, a sample-barcoded 5' primer and a J-beta primer mix were used. TCRdb fed the 5' RACE reads into MiXCR, producing one record per CDR3 protein. The sample has 800,000 or so distinct CDR3 sequences, about 25% seen once. These sequences were also reported in another study, on T cells of mothers and their children.

Sequenced input: blood. Every receptor here comes from a boy younger than 18 in good health.

V is TRBV2 and J is TRBJ2-1, with a tentative D call TRBD1 (5 bases). CDR1 and CDR2 from the germline V gene are SNHLY and FYNNEI. The CDR3 is made up of 12 amino acids. Trimming removed 5 bases at V and 7 bases at J, with 9 bases between. The DNA of the CDR3 is TGTGCCAGCAGTAAATCAGGGAATGAGCAGTTCTTC. It specifies CASSKSGNEQFF.

The chain links TRBV28 to TRBJ1-2; TRBD1 matches 7 bases. This CDR3 contains 15 residues. The germline V gene encodes CDR1 MDHEN and CDR2 SYDVKM. The V segment lost 6 bases and the J segment 8 bases; nucleotides outside the gene matches: 15. Written as DNA, the CDR3 is TGTGCCAGCAGCATCCCCCGAGGGGGCCCCCTGGGCTACACCTTC. It is translated as CASSIPRGGPLGYTF.

Only a few counts were recorded for this clonotype. The rearrangement links TRBV15 to TRBJ2-7, with D tentatively TRBD2 (6 bases). The CDR3 length is 14 residues. Trimming removed 0 bases from V and 5 bases from J, with 11 bases in between. Germline V gene lookup returns CDR1 LNHNV and CDR2 YYDKDF (reference sequence). The CDR3 nucleotides are TGTGCCACCAGCAGAGAGACTAGTTGGCACGAGCAGTACTTC. Residues: CATSRETSWHEQYF.

There are a few counts of this clonotype. The gene calls are TRBV10-3 and TRBJ2-2, with no clear D. V lost 7 bases and J 4 bases, leaving 19 bases between the germline ends. This CDR3 has 16 residues. Germline CDR1 ENHRY, CDR2 SYGVKD. CDR3 in DNA: TGTGCCATCACGGCCATCCCTTCCGGAATCACCGGGGAGCTGTTTTTT. This encodes CAITAIPSGITGELFF.

This clonotype appeared a few times. This chain links TRBV20-1 with TRBJ1-6; tentative D call: TRBD1 (6 bases). V gave up 0 bases and J gave up 9 bases, with 15 bases separating them. CDR1 and CDR2 from the germline V gene are DFQATT and SNEGSKA (reference sequence). The CDR3 has 15 residues. The CDR3 region has the DNA TGCAGTGCTAGAGATCTGAGACAGGAAAGTTCACCCCTCCACTTT. Translating it yields CSARDLRQESSPLHF.

J is TRBJ2-5 and V is TRBV20-1; 8 bases are shared with TRBD2. Per germline, CDR1 DFQATT and CDR2 SNEGSKA (reference sequence). With V trimmed by 4 bases and J by 5 bases, 9 bases remained unmatched. The CDR3 has 14 residues. The CDR3 protein is CSAKPAGGRETQYF. The CDR3 DNA sequence: TGCAGTGCTAAACCCGCGGGGGGCAGGGAGACCCAGTACTTC.

The V and J genes are TRBV29-1 and TRBJ1-2; tentatively, D is TRBD1 (6 bases). Germline CDR1 reads SQVTM; CDR2 reads ANQGSEA. Trimming cost V 4 bases and J 6 bases, with 9 bases left between them. CDR3 length: 11 residues. CDR3 in amino acids: CSVGTVDGYTF. Here the CDR3 DNA reads TGCAGCGTTGGGACAGTTGATGGCTACACCTTC.

Only a few counts were recorded for this clonotype. The V call is TRBV11-2, the J call TRBJ2-7, with D unclear. Trimming pared 1 base from V and 7 bases from J, leaving 14 bases between. Germline V gene data show CDR1 as SGHAT and CDR2 as FQNNGV. CDR3 length equals 14 residues. As DNA, the CDR3 is TGTGCCAGCAGCTTAGCTCTCTCTTACTGGGAGCAGTACTTC. Protein product: CASSLALSYWEQYF.

This clonotype came up a few times. The genes are TRBV4-3 and TRBJ2-1; 7 bases line up with TRBD2. Looked up from germline, CDR1 is LGHNA and CDR2 is YSLEER. The CDR3 consists of 15 residues. Trimming took 3 bases from V and 1 from J; bases not matched to a gene: 3. DNA of the CDR3: TGCGCCAGCAGCCATACTAGCGTATCCTACAATGAGCAGTTCTTC. The encoded protein is CASSHTSVSYNEQFF.

The chain carries TRBV29-1 and TRBJ2-5; no reliable D call. The end of the DNA is better explained by TRBJ2-1, so the J call may be wrong. CDR1 is SQVTM and CDR2 is ANQGSEA in the germline V gene. The CDR3 is made up of 13 amino acids. CDR3 amino acids: CSVDHTNYNEQFF. CDR3 nucleotide sequence: TGCAGCGTTGATCACACGAACTACAATGAGCAGTTCTTC.

The chain links TRBV4-1 to TRBJ2-5; unclear D gene. The assigned J gene may be wrong: the sequence end matches TRBJ2-7 better. Germline V gene sequence: CDR1 MGHRA, CDR2 YSYEKL. CDR3 length: 15 residues. The CDR3 sequence is CASSQGRTSGSEQYF. Here the CDR3 DNA reads TGCGCCAGCAGCCAAGGACGGACCTCCGGTTCCGAGCAGTACTTC.

The CDR3 nucleotides read TGCAGTGCAACAGCCCTAGCGGGAGTCGCAGATACGCAGTATTTT. Encoded protein: CSATALAGVADTQYF. The V and J genes are TRBV20-1 and TRBJ2-3; 10 bases agree with TRBD2. The CDR3 runs 15 residues. The ends lost 6 bases at V and 4 bases at J; junction bases unmatched: 10. Germline-derived CDR1 and CDR2 are DFQATT and SNEGSKA (reference sequence).

The rearrangement links TRBV5-1 to TRBJ1-1, with 7 bases lining up with TRBD1. CDR1 and CDR2 (germline): SGHRS, YFSETQ. CDR3 length: 16 residues. The V and J ends lost 4 bases and 0 bases, in that order; junction bases with no gene match: 9. The CDR3: CASSPATGIMNTEAFF. The CDR3 coding sequence is TGCGCCAGCAGCCCTGCGACAGGGATCATGAACACTGAAGCTTTCTTT.

As to this clonotype: No conserved phenylalanine or tryptophan is present at the end of the CDR3, so a read error is the likely explanation. The J gene is TRBJ2-3, the V gene TRBV7-6, with D perhaps matching TRBD1 (5 bases). Trimming took off 0 bases at V and 1 base at J, with 5 bases between the two ends. Germline CDR1 reads SGHVS; CDR2 reads FNYEAQ. The CDR3 consists of 14 residues. CDR3 in amino acids: CASSLAGGTDTQYL. The CDR3 DNA reads as TGTGCCAGCAGCTTAGCAGGGGGCACAGATACGCAGTATCTT.

This chain connects TRBV7-3 to TRBJ2-6, with a weak D call TRBD1 (5 bases). With 5 bases removed from V and 9 bases from J, the gap between germline ends came to 17 bases. CDR3 size: 15 residues. Germline V gives CDR1 SGHTA, CDR2 FQGTGA. The CDR3 DNA sequence: TGTGCCAGCAGCCCTCAGGGTCAAATCGGCAACGTCCTGACTTTC. The encoded protein is CASSPQGQIGNVLTF.

The chain employs TRBV20-1 and TRBJ1-1; D possibly corresponds to TRBD1 (6 bases). Germline loops: CDR1 DFQATT, CDR2 SNEGSKA (reference sequence). The CDR3 spans 12 residues. CDR3 coding DNA: TGCAGCAGAGGGGGGAGGAACACTGAAGCTTTCTTT. This codes for CSRGGRNTEAFF.

This rearrangement joins TRBV10-3 to TRBJ1-2; D is undetermined. The ends were cut back, 2 bases at V and 2 bases at J, with 6 bases in the middle. CDR3 length: 13 amino acids. The V gene's germline CDR1 is ENHRY and CDR2 SYGVKD. CDR3 nucleotides: TGTGCCATCAGTGAGGTCGAGAACTATGGCTACACCTTC. It yields the protein CAISEVENYGYTF.